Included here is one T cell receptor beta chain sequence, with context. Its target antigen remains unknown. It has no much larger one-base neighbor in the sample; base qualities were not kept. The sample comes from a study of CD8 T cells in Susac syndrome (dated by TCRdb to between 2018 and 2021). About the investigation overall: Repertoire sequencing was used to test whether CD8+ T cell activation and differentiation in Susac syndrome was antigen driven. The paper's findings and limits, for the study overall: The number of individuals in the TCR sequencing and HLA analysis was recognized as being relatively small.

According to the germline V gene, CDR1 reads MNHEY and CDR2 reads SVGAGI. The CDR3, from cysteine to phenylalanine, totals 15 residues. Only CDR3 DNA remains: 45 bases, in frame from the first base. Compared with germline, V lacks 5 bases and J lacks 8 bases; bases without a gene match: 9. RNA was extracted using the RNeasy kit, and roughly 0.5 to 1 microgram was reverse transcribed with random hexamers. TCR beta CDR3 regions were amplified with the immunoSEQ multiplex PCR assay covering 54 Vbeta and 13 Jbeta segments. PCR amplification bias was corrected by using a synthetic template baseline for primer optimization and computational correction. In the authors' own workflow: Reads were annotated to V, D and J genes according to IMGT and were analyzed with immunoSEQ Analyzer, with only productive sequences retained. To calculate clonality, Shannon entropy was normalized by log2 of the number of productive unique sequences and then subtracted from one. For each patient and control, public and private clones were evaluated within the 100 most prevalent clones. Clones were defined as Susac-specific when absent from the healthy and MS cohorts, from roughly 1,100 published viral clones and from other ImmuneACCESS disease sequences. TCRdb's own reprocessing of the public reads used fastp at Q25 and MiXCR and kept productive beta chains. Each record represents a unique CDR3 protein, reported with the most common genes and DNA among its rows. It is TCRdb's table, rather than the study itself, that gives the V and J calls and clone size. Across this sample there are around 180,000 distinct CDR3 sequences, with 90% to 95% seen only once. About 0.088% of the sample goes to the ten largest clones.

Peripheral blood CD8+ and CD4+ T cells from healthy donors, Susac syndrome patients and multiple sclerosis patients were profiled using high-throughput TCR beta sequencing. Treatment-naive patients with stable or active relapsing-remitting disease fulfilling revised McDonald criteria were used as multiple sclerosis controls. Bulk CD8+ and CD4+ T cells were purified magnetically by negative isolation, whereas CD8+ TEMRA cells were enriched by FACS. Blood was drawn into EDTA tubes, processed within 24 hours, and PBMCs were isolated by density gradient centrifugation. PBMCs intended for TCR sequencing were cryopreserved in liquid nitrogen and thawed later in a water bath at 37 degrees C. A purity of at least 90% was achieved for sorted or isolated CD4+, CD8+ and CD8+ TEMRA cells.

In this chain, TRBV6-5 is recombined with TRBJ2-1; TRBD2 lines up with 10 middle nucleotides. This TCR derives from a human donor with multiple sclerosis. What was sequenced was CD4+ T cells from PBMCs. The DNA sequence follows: TGTGCCAGCAGTAGGACTAGCGGACTACCCGATGAGCAGTTCTTC. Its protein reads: CASSRTSGLPDEQFF.